These 25 T cell receptor beta chains came from one sample sequenced in a study of shared clonotypes between healthy human individuals. The data were produced by immunoSEQ multiplex PCR, yet TCRdb's version contains in-frame clones alone and is incomplete. Among about 2.3 million clones listed, 92% were seen once. The source material was naive CD4+ T cells from PBMCs. Regarding subset: CD45RA+ positively selected. The origin of the receptors is a young man in good health. Some clones in this sample may be carry-over from other donors' samples.

V and J are TRBV9 and TRBJ2-7; possibly TRBD2 for D (6 bases). Per the germline V gene, CDR1 is SGDLS and CDR2 is YYNGEE. The CDR3 loop spans 14 amino acids. Trimming pared 3 bases from V and 2 bases from J, leaving 12 bases between. CDR3: CASSEGGRAYEQYF. In DNA form, the CDR3 reads TGTGCCAGCAGCGAGGGAGGCAGAGCCTACGAGCAGTACTTC.

V is TRBV7-2 and J is TRBJ2-1; perhaps TRBD1 as D (5 bases). Germline CDR1 reads SGHTA; CDR2 reads FQGNSA. With 5 bases removed from V and 5 bases from J, the gap between germline ends came to 13 bases. The CDR3 runs 14 residues. CDR3: CASSTWTTHNEQFF. In nucleotides, the CDR3 is TGTGCCAGCAGCACCTGGACAACACACAATGAGCAGTTCTTC.

The chain uses TRBV4-1 and TRBJ2-3; D may be TRBD2 (6 bases). CDR3 length equals 17 residues. V lost 4 bases and J lost 6, with 23 bases in between. Germline V gene data show CDR1 as MGHRA and CDR2 as YSYEKL. This chain's CDR3 is CASSRDPPGGVEDTQYF. The CDR3 DNA sequence: TGCGCCAGCAGCCGGGACCCGCCCGGAGGGGTGGAGGATACGCAGTATTTT.

CDR3 protein: CASSLIGVANTGELFF. In DNA, the CDR3 is TGTGCCAGCAGCTTAATAGGCGTCGCGAACACCGGGGAGCTGTTTTTT. The chain uses TRBV7-3 and TRBJ2-2; D is unclear. Germline loops: CDR1 SGHTA, CDR2 FQGTGA. The CDR3 loop spans 16 amino acids. The V end was cut by 1 base, the J end by 0 bases, with 9 bases between.

The chain joins TRBV4-1 to TRBJ2-5; the D is unclear. CDR1 and CDR2 from the germline V gene are MGHRA and YSYEKL. V lost 0 bases, J lost 9 bases, and 20 bases lay in between. The length of the CDR3 is 16 residues. The CDR3 DNA reads TGCGCCAGCAGCCAAGATAGGGCTCGGAACCTTGGGCCCCAGTACTTC. It translates to CASSQDRARNLGPQYF.

The chain couples TRBV19 to TRBJ1-1, with a weak D call TRBD1 (5 bases). V was trimmed by 5 bases and J by 3 bases, leaving 13 bases between them. Looked up from germline, CDR1 is LNHDA and CDR2 is SQIVND (reference sequence). CDR3 length: 14 residues. CDR3 in amino acids: CASSSWDAYTEAFF. DNA of the CDR3: TGTGCCAGTAGTTCCTGGGACGCTTACACTGAAGCTTTCTTT.

The CDR3 reads CASRTGEETQYF. The CDR3 DNA is TGTGCCAGCCGGACAGGGGAAGAGACCCAGTACTTC. The chain recombines TRBV5-4 with TRBJ2-5; 9 positions match TRBD1. V was pared by 7 bases and J by 3 bases, with 1 base of the junction left unmatched. Germline CDR1 reads SGHNT; CDR2 reads YYREEE (reference sequence). The CDR3 spans 12 residues.

V and J are TRBV5-4 and TRBJ2-5, with TRBD2 as a possible D gene (5 bases). V was trimmed by 3 bases and J by 5 bases, leaving 17 bases between them. CDR1 is SGHNT and CDR2 is YYREEE in the germline V gene (reference sequence). This CDR3 is 15 amino acids long. The CDR3 DNA reads as TGTGCCAGCAGCTCATCAGAGGGCGCTTGGGAGACCCAGTACTTC. This translates into CASSSSEGAWETQYF.

This clone turned up a few times. V and J are TRBV2 and TRBJ1-5, with 10 positions matching TRBD1. The junction had 7 bases not matched to a gene; V was cut back by 5 bases and J by 6 bases. In germline, CDR1 is SNHLY, CDR2 FYNNEI. The CDR3 has 15 residues. CDR3 loop: CASSLDRGGSQPQHF. CDR3 sequence (DNA): TGTGCCAGCAGTTTGGACAGGGGGGGGAGTCAGCCCCAGCATTTT. The variable domain in full, with the rest retrieved from reference TRBV2 and TRBJ1-5, is EPEVTQTPSHQVTQMGQEVILRCVPISNHLYFYWYRQILGQKVEFLVSFYNNEISEKSEIFDDQFSVERPDGSNFTLKIRSTKLEDSAMYFCASSLDRGGSQPQHFGDGTRLSIL.

The CDR3 reads CASSVGWAEETQYF. The CDR3 DNA sequence: TGTGCCAGCAGCGTAGGGTGGGCTGAGGAGACCCAGTACTTC. This rearrangement joins TRBV9 to TRBJ2-5; D is uncertain. The CDR3 is 14 amino acids. The V gene lost 0 bases and the J gene lost 5 bases, with 11 bases spanning the gap. Germline values: CDR1 SGDLS, CDR2 YYNGEE.

The chain couples TRBV5-1 to TRBJ2-3, with D perhaps matching TRBD1 or TRBD2 (6 bases each). Trimming stripped 1 base from V and 6 bases from J, with 9 bases between. There are 13 residues in the CDR3. The V gene's germline CDR1 is SGHRS and CDR2 YFSETQ. The CDR3 sequence: CASSLMGGDTQYF. The CDR3 DNA reads TGCGCCAGCAGCTTGATGGGGGGCGATACGCAGTATTTT.

Details on this clone: Germline is not matched at one junction end, which may reflect a read error. V and J are TRBV28 and TRBJ1-2, with 8 bases identical to TRBD1. The CDR3 has 13 residues. Germline V gene sequence: CDR1 MDHEN, CDR2 SYDVKM. CDR3 amino acids: CASSSAGGYDYTF. The CDR3 region has the DNA TGTGCCAGCAGTTCCGCAGGGGGCTATGACTACACCTTC.

The V and J genes are TRBV30 and TRBJ2-1; the D gene is possibly TRBD1 (6 bases). The germline V and J ends were trimmed by 8 bases and 8 bases, with 16 bases remaining between them. Germline loops: CDR1 GTSNPN, CDR2 SVGIG (reference sequence). The CDR3 totals 12 residues. The CDR3 sequence is CAHHAQGDEQFF. The CDR3 DNA sequence: TGTGCCCACCATGCACAGGGCGATGAGCAGTTCTTC.

The V call is TRBV28, the J call TRBJ2-7, with a possible D match to TRBD2 (6 bases). This CDR3 has 13 residues. Germline CDR1 reads MDHEN; CDR2 reads SYDVKM. The V end was cut by 3 bases, the J end by 6 bases, with 12 bases between. The CDR3 DNA reads TGTGCCAGCAGTTTTTCACTAGCTGGCGAGCAGTACTTC. Its protein product is CASSFSLAGEQYF.

The rearrangement joins TRBV7-3 to TRBJ2-5; TRBD1 matches 7 bases. Germline V CDR1 and CDR2: SGHTA, FQGTGA. The CDR3 sequence is 13 residues long. Trimming took 5 bases from V and 5 from J; bases not matched to a gene: 5. CDR3 protein: CASSPTGKETQYF. The CDR3 region has the DNA TGTGCCAGCAGCCCGACAGGGAAGGAGACCCAGTACTTC.

This chain connects TRBV7-2 to TRBJ1-1; D possibly corresponds to TRBD1 (6 bases). The CDR3 length is 14 residues. CDR1 is SGHTA, CDR2 FQGNSA, per germline. V lost 2 bases to trimming and J lost 3 bases, with 10 bases between them. CDR3 sequence reads: CASSLFAGDTEAFF. DNA for the CDR3: TGTGCCAGCAGCTTATTTGCAGGGGACACTGAAGCTTTCTTT.

The chain is built from TRBV11-2 and TRBJ1-1; the match to TRBD1 covers 7 bases. The germline CDR1 and CDR2 sequences are SGHAT and FQNNGV. This CDR3 region has 18 residues. V lost 2 bases, J lost 2 bases, and 14 bases stayed unmatched. The DNA of the CDR3 is TGTGCCAGCAGCTTATTTTCCGCCGACAGGGTAGGCAACACTGAAGCTTTCTTT. This codes for CASSLFSADRVGNTEAFF.

The rearrangement links TRBV5-4 to TRBJ2-1; TRBD2 aligns across 8 bases. Germline CDR1 SGHNT, CDR2 YYREEE (reference sequence). This CDR3 has 17 residues. J was trimmed by 7 bases and V by 0 bases; bases with no gene match: 12. The CDR3 protein is CASSLGGSGSAGNEQFF. The CDR3 DNA follows: TGTGCCAGCAGCTTGGGGGGAAGCGGGAGCGCTGGGAATGAGCAGTTCTTC.

The chain couples TRBV6-1 to TRBJ2-1, with TRBD2 as a possible D gene (6 bases). This CDR3 has 14 residues. Germline lookup yields CDR1 MNHNS and CDR2 SASEGT. With 5 bases removed from V and 12 bases from J, the gap between germline ends came to 20 bases. The CDR3 sequence is CASSPMDSRRGQFF. CDR3 nucleotide sequence: TGTGCCAGCAGTCCTATGGACTCTCGGAGGGGGCAGTTCTTC.

The DNA of the CDR3 is TGTGCCAGCAGTGACCAGAGACAGGGAGGCGCGAGCAATGAAGCTTTCTTT. This gives the protein CASSDQRQGGASNEAFF. The chain uses TRBV2 and TRBJ1-1; 7 nucleotides align to TRBD1. Looked up from germline, CDR1 is SNHLY and CDR2 is FYNNEI. The J segment lost 7 bases and the V segment lost 3 bases, leaving 17 bases of the junction unmatched. There are 17 residues in the CDR3.

The chain recombines TRBV5-5 with TRBJ1-1; D gene uncertain. The germline V gene has CDR1 SGHKS and CDR2 YYEKEE (reference sequence). The CDR3 is 15 residues long. V lost 3 bases and J 3 bases, leaving 15 bases between the germline ends. The CDR3, as DNA: TGTGCCAGCAGCTGGAGGCTGGGTTTAGACACTGAAGCTTTCTTT. This translates into CASSWRLGLDTEAFF.

This clone was detected only once. The rearrangement uses TRBV6-6 and TRBJ1-2; perhaps TRBD1 as D (5 bases). From germline, CDR1 is MNHNY and CDR2 SVGAGI (reference sequence). Deletions cut 7 bases from V and 5 bases from J, with 17 bases between. This CDR3 comprises 14 residues. The CDR3 region is CASNDSPRLYGYTF. CDR3 DNA: TGTGCCAGCAACGACAGTCCCCGCTTATATGGCTACACCTTC.

The chain couples TRBV11-2 to TRBJ2-7; TRBD2 might be the D (6 bases). This CDR3 contains 15 residues. Germline CDR1 SGHAT, CDR2 FQNNGV. V gave up 2 bases and J gave up 2 bases, with 13 bases separating them. CDR3 DNA: TGTGCCAGCAGCTTACTGGGGAGGTGGGCCTACGAGCAGTACTTC. Amino acids: CASSLLGRWAYEQYF.

The chain is built from TRBV2 and TRBJ1-2; D might be TRBD1 (5 bases). The V gene's germline CDR1 is SNHLY and CDR2 FYNNEI. This CDR3 has 12 amino acids. Trimming cost V 6 bases and J 4 bases, with 9 bases left between them. CDR3 sequence (DNA): TGTGCCAGCAGCAGGGACCCCTATGGCTACACCTTC. This encodes CASSRDPYGYTF.

The CDR3: CASSPKWAGQGYTGELFF. Written as DNA, the CDR3 is TGTGCCAGCAGCCCAAAGTGGGCAGGGCAGGGCTACACCGGGGAGCTGTTTTTT. This chain joins TRBV21-1 and TRBJ2-2; the tabulated D call, TRBD1, remains unverified against the DNA. TRBV21-1 is noted as a pseudogene. The CDR3 spans 18 residues.